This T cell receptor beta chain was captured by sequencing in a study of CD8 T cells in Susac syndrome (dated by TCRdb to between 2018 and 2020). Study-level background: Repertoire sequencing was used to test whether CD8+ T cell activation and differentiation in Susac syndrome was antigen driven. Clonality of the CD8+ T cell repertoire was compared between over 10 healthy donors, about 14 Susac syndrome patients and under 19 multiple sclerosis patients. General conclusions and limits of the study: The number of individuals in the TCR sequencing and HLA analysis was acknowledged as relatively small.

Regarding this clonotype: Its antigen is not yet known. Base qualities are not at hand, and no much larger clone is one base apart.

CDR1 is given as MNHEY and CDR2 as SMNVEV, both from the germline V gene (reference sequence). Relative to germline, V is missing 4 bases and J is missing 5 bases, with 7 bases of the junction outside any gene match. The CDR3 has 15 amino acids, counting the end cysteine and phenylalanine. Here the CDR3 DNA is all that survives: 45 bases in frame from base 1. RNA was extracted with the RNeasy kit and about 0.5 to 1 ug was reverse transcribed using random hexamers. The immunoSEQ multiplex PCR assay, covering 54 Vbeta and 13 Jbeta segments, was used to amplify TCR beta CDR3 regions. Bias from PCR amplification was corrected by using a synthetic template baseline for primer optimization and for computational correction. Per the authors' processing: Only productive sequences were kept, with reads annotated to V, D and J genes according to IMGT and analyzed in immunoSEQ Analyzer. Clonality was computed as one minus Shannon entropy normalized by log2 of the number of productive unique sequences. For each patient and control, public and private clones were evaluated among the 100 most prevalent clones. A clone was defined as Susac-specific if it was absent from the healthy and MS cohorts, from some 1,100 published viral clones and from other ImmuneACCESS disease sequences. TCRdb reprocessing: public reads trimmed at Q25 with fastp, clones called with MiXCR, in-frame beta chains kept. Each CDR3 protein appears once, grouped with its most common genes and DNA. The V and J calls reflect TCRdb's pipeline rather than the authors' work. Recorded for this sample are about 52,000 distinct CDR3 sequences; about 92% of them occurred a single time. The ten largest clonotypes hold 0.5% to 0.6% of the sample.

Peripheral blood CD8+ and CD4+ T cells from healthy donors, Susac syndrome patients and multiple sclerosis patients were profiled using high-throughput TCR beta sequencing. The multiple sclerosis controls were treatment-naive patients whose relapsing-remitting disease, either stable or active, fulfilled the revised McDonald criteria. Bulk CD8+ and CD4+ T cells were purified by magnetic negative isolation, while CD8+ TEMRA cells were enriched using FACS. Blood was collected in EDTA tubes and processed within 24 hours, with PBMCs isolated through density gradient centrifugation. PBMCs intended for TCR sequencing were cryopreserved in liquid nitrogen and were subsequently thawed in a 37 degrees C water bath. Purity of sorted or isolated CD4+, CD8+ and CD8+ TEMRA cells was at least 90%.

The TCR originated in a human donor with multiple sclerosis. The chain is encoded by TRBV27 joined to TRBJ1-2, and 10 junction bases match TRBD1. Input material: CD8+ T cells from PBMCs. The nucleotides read TGTGCCAGCAGTTCATGGGACAGGGGTGGTTATGGCTACACCTTC. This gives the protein CASSSWDRGGYGYTF.